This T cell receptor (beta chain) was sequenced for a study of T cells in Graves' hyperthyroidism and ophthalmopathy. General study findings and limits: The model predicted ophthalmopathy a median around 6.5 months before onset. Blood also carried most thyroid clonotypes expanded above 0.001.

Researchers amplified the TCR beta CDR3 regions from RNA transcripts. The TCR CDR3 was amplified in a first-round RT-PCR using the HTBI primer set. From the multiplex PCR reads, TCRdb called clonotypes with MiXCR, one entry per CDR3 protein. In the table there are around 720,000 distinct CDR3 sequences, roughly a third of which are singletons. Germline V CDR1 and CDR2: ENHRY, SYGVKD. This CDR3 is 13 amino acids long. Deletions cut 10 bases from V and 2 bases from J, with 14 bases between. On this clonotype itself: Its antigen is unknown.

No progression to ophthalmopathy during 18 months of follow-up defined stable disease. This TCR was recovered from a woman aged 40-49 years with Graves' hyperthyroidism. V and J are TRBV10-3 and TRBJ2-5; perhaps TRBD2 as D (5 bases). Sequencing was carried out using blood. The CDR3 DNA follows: TGTGCCAGCAGCATGACGGGGCAAGAGACCCAGTACTTC. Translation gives CASSMTGQETQYF.